Reported below is one T cell receptor beta chain. These data are taken from a study of blood T cell repertoires in COVID-19. As handled by the study authors: Cell counts per sample came from amplifying reference gene primers. The assay was immunoSEQ multiplex PCR, and TCRdb's table has in-frame clones only and misses some. V and J calls plus clone size are reproduced from that table; the DNA served to infer D and trimming. The table has 150,000 or so clones, approximately 95% seen once; the top ten hold 4.6%. Sequenced sample: peripheral blood. The source is a woman aged 45-65 years with acute or convalescent COVID-19.

The CDR3 reads CASSLEWSVYNEQFF. DNA of the CDR3: TGTGCCAGCAGCTTAGAATGGAGCGTTTACAATGAGCAGTTCTTC. The chain combines TRBV11-2 with TRBJ2-1, with D uncertain. Trimming took 0 bases from V and 4 from J, leaving 10 bases between them. The germline gives CDR1 SGHAT, CDR2 FQNNGV. The CDR3 runs 15 residues.